This record covers a single T cell receptor beta chain. The target antigen is unknown. Generated by immunoSEQ multiplex PCR, the TCRdb table keeps only in-frame clones and is missing some. This sample has about 10,000 clones, with roughly 82% found just once. This entry comes from a study of chemoradiotherapy in HPV16-positive cancers. Germline lookup yields CDR1 MNHNS and CDR2 SASEGT. The CDR3 totals 15 residues. Deletions cut 5 bases from V and 0 bases from J, with 14 bases between. Study-wide results and caveats: In HPV16-positive patients, HPV-responsive T-cell expansion tracked better recurrence-free survival. Non-HPV-specific T cells did not expand in tumors during treatment, whereas candidate HPV-specific clones and E7-related motifs did.

Over chemoradiotherapy, repertoires were sampled more than once. The gene calls are TRBV6-1 and TRBJ2-7; D gene unclear. The clonotype was recovered from a human donor with HPV-associated anogenital cancer. The source was blood, collected from a patient who underwent chemoradiotherapy. CDR3 in amino acids: CASSLGPVSSYEQYF. Here the CDR3 DNA reads TGTGCCAGCAGTCTAGGTCCGGTCAGCTCCTACGAGCAGTACTTC.